The sequence of this T cell receptor (beta chain) was determined in a study of blood T cell repertoires in COVID-19. The CDR3 runs 17 residues. The germline CDR1 and CDR2 sequences are WSHSY and SAAADI. Deletions cut 1 base from V and 0 bases from J, with 14 bases between. Method: immunoSEQ multiplex PCR; TCRdb's copy keeps in-frame clones and lacks some. Here the sample spans more than 120,000 clones, about 91% being singletons. V is TRBV10-2 and J is TRBJ2-3; D call uncertain. Sequences were obtained from peripheral blood. The source is a human donor in a cohort sampled during active COVID-19. In DNA form, the CDR3 reads TGCGCCAGCAGTGAGTTACCTCCTAGTGCTAGCACAGATACGCAGTATTTT. Amino acid sequence: CASSELPPSASTDTQYF.